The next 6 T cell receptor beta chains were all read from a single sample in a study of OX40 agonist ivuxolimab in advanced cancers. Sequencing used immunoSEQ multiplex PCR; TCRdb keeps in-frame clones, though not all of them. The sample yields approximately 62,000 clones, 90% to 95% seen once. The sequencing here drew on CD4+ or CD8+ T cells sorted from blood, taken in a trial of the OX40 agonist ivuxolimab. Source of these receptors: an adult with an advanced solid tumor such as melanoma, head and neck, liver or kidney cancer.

DNA for the CDR3: TGTGCCAGCAGGACCGGGGGTGGCACTGAAGCTTTCTTT. Protein product: CASRTGGGTEAFF. The chain joins TRBV25-1 to TRBJ1-1; TRBD1 is a possible D gene (5 bases). The V end lost 6 bases, the J end lost 4 bases, and 12 bases lay between the germline ends. This CDR3 is built from 13 residues. Germline assignment: CDR1 MGHDK and CDR2 SYGVNS. The full variable domain, rest sourced from reference TRBV25-1 and TRBJ1-1, is EADIYQTPRYLVIGTGKKITLECSQTMGHDKMYWYQQDPGMELHLIHYSYGVNSTEKGDLSSESTVSRIRTEHFPLTLESARPSHTSQYLCASRTGGGTEAFFGQGTRLTVV.

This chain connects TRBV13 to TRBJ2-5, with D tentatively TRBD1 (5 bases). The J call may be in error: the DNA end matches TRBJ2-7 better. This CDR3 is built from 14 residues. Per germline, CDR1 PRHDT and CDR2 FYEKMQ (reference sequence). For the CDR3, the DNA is TGTGCCAGCAGCTTAGGTGCAGGGACCTACGAGCAGTACTTC. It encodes CASSLGAGTYEQYF.

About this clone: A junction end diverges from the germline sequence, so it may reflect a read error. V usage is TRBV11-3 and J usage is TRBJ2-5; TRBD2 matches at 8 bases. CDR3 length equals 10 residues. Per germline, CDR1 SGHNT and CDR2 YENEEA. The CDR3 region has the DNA TGTGCCAGCGGACTAGCTATAAGCCACTTC. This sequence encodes CASGLAISHF.

CDR3 amino acids: CASRGGGPGTQYF. The CDR3 nucleotides read TGCGCCAGCAGGGGGGGAGGCCCAGGGACCCAGTACTTC. The chain carries TRBV10-2 and TRBJ2-5, with D perhaps TRBD2 (6 bases). Trimming took 6 bases from V and 7 from J, leaving 15 bases between them. Germline CDR1 and CDR2: WSHSY and SAAADI. This CDR3 has 13 amino acids.

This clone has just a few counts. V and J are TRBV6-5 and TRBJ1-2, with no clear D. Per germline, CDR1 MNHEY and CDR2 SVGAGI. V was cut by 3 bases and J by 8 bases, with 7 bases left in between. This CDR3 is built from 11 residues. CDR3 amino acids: CASSYGGGYTF. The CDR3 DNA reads TGTGCCAGCAGTTATGGAGGCGGCTACACCTTC.

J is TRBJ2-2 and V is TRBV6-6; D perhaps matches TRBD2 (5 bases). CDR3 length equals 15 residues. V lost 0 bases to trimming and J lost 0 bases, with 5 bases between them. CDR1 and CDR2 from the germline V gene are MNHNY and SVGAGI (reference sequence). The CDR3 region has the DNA TGTGCCAGCAGTTACTCTAGCGCGAACACCGGGGAGCTGTTTTTT. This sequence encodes CASSYSSANTGELFF.